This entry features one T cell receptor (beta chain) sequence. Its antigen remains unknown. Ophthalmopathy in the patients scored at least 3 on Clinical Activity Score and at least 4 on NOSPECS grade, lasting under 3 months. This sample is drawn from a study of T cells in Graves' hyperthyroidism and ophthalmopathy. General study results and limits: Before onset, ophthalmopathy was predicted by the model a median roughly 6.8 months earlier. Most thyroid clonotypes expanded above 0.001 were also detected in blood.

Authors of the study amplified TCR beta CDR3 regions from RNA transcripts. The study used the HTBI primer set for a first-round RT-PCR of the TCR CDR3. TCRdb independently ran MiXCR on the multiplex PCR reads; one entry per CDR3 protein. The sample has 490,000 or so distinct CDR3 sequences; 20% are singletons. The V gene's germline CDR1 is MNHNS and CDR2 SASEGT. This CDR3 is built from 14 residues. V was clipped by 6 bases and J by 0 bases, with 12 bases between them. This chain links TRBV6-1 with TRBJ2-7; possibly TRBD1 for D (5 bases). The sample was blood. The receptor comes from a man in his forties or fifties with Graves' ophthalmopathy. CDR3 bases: TGTGCCAGCAGCCCGGACATTATCTCCTACGAGCAGTACTTC. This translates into CASSPDIISYEQYF.